These 24 T cell receptor beta chains originate from one sample sequenced in a study of blood T cells in healthy people across ages. For the second PCR, which ran for about 7 to 11 cycles, a sample-barcoded 5' primer and a J-beta primer mix were used. TCRdb recomputed calls from the 5' RACE reads with MiXCR, one row per CDR3 protein. The sample holds about 1.5 million distinct CDR3 sequences; roughly two fifths are singletons and the top ten take around 4%. The source material was blood. Receptor source: a woman aged 18-35 years in good health.

The J gene is TRBJ2-1, the V gene TRBV11-2, with D uncertain. Germline assignment: CDR1 SGHAT and CDR2 FQNNGV. The CDR3 runs to 13 residues. Trimming took 5 bases from V and 8 from J, leaving 13 bases between them. CDR3 amino acids: CASSPLWKDEQFF. Here the CDR3 DNA reads TGTGCCAGCAGCCCCCTTTGGAAAGATGAGCAGTTCTTC.

The V and J genes are TRBV3-1 and TRBJ2-7, with D possibly being TRBD2 (5 bases). This CDR3 has 17 amino acids. Deletions cut 4 bases from V and 0 bases from J, with 19 bases between. Germline V gene data show CDR1 as LGHDT and CDR2 as YNNKEL (reference sequence). CDR3 sequence: CASSRTTRKRSSYEQYF. The CDR3, as DNA: TGTGCCAGCAGCCGAACTACTAGAAAAAGAAGCTCCTACGAGCAGTACTTC.

This clonotype was counted only a few times. This chain connects TRBV6-2 or TRBV6-3 to TRBJ2-7; D perhaps matches TRBD2 (6 bases). Germline V CDR1 and CDR2: MNHEY, SVGEGT. V was cut by 0 bases and J by 6 bases, with 18 bases left in between. The CDR3 runs to 16 residues. As DNA, the CDR3 is TGTGCCAGCAGTTACTCGATCCTAGCGATGAAGGGCGAGCAGTACTTC. The encoded protein is CASSYSILAMKGEQYF.

The chain has TRBV4-1 and TRBJ1-2; D unresolved. This CDR3 has 13 residues. Trimming left V 4 bases short and J 4 bases short, with 10 bases between. Germline V lookup: CDR1 MGHRA, CDR2 YSYEKL. Here the CDR3 DNA reads TGCGCCAGCAGCCCGCGCATGGGCTATGGCTACACCTTC. Its protein is CASSPRMGYGYTF.

This clonotype has a handful of counts. The chain employs TRBV6-6 and TRBJ1-5, with 10 positions matching TRBD1. Losses at the gene ends were 8 bases for V and 3 bases for J; bases not matched to a gene: 4. Germline V gives CDR1 MNHNY, CDR2 SVGAGI (reference sequence). This CDR3 is 14 amino acids long. The CDR3 DNA reads TGTGCCAGCGCCGGGACAGGGGACAATCAGCCCCAGCATTTT. This codes for CASAGTGDNQPQHF.

This clonotype was seen a few times. The chain uses TRBV20-1 and TRBJ2-3, with 10 positions matching TRBD2. The germline gives CDR1 DFQATT, CDR2 SNEGSKA (reference sequence). This CDR3 has 16 amino acids. V gave up 6 bases and J gave up 2 bases; unmatched junction bases: 11. CDR3 DNA: TGCAGTGCCGGGGGGTCTAGCGGGGGCAACACAGATACGCAGTATTTT. Translating it yields CSAGGSSGGNTDTQYF.

Note on this clonotype: Since a much larger clone is just one base distant, this may be a read error. CDR3 residues: CASSPGRGLDEQFF. The CDR3, as DNA: TGTGCCAGCAGCCCCGGGCGGGGGCTCGATGAGCAGTTCTTC. The gene calls are TRBV11-3 and TRBJ2-1, with a tentative D call TRBD2 (7 bases). CDR3 length: 14 amino acids. V was shortened by 5 bases and J by 8 bases, with 16 bases between the two germline ends. Looked up from germline, CDR1 is SGHNT and CDR2 is YENEEA.

The genes are TRBV6-5 and TRBJ2-1; 9 bases align to TRBD1. Per the germline V gene, CDR1 is MNHEY and CDR2 is SVGAGI. The CDR3 is made up of 16 amino acids. The ends lost 4 bases at V and 7 bases at J; junction bases unmatched: 11. This CDR3 reads CASSSNTGGFPNEQFF. CDR3 nucleotides: TGTGCCAGCAGTTCGAACACAGGGGGCTTTCCGAATGAGCAGTTCTTC.

CDR3 DNA sequence: TGTGCCAGCAGCTTAGAGGGACCCAGCGACTACACCTTC. Its translation is CASSLEGPSDYTF. The rearrangement joins TRBV7-9 to TRBJ1-2, with D possibly matching TRBD1 (5 bases). This CDR3 is 13 amino acids long. The V gene lost 1 base and the J gene lost 10 bases, with 13 bases spanning the gap. Germline V gives CDR1 SEHNR, CDR2 FQNEAQ (reference sequence).

This clonotype appeared a few times. The CDR3 bases are TGTGCCAGCAGTTACTCGGGGGTAGGTCAGCCCCAGCATTTT. It encodes CASSYSGVGQPQHF. The chain is built from TRBV6-5 and TRBJ1-5, with D tentatively TRBD1 (5 bases). With 0 bases removed from V and 6 bases from J, the gap between germline ends came to 9 bases. There are 14 residues in the CDR3. Germline V lookup: CDR1 MNHEY, CDR2 SVGAGI.

The rearrangement links TRBV20-1 to TRBJ1-2; D is ambiguous. This CDR3 is built from 13 residues. Germline CDR1 DFQATT, CDR2 SNEGSKA (reference sequence). V was pared by 1 base and J by 7 bases, with 13 bases between. The CDR3 DNA sequence: TGCAGTGCTAGAGCCAGGAGGCAGCGTGGCTACACCTTC. Its translation: CSARARRQRGYTF.

Remarks on this clonotype: Because it lacks the conserved phenylalanine or tryptophan at the end, this CDR3 is likely a read error. V usage is TRBV20-1 and J usage is TRBJ1-3, with TRBD1 as a possible D gene (5 bases). The CDR3 is made up of 14 amino acids. Per germline, CDR1 DFQATT and CDR2 SNEGSKA (reference sequence). V was pared by 3 bases and J by 2 bases, with 11 bases between. The CDR3 protein is CSASHQGPGNTIYL. The CDR3 bases are TGCAGTGCTAGCCATCAGGGTCCTGGAAACACCATATATTTG.

This clonotype was found a few times. The chain employs TRBV7-9 and TRBJ1-4; D is possibly TRBD1 (5 bases). Germline loops: CDR1 SEHNR, CDR2 FQNEAQ (reference sequence). The CDR3 is made up of 15 amino acids. V was cut by 5 bases and J by 1 base, with 11 bases left in between. The CDR3 bases are TGTGCCAGCAGCCCCGGGACGGGAACTAATGAAAAACTGTTTTTT. It is translated as CASSPGTGTNEKLFF.

This chain connects TRBV29-1 to TRBJ2-1; D call uncertain. This CDR3 is built from 13 residues. The germline CDR1 and CDR2 sequences are SQVTM and ANQGSEA. CDR3 sequence (DNA): TGCAACATAAGACTCAGATCCTACAATGAGCAGTTCTTC. The encoded protein is CNIRLRSYNEQFF.

This chain links TRBV4-1 with TRBJ1-2; 11 nucleotides match TRBD1. Germline V gene sequence: CDR1 MGHRA, CDR2 YSYEKL. V gave up 2 bases and J gave up 7 bases; unmatched junction bases: 6. The CDR3 length is 15 residues. Written as DNA, the CDR3 is TGCGCCAGCAGCCAAAGGGGACAGGGGGAAGGTGGCTACACCTTC. This codes for CASSQRGQGEGGYTF.

This clonotype was counted only a few times. The chain joins TRBV9 to TRBJ2-1; a weak D match, TRBD1 (5 bases). CDR1 and CDR2 (germline): SGDLS, YYNGEE. Trimming pared 0 bases from V and 5 bases from J, leaving 9 bases between. This CDR3 has 14 amino acids. The CDR3 DNA reads TGTGCCAGCAGCGTAGTAGGCAGGGACAATGAGCAGTTCTTC. This encodes CASSVVGRDNEQFF.

The V and J genes are TRBV9 and TRBJ2-3; the D gene could be TRBD1 or TRBD2 (5 bases each). This CDR3 spans 17 amino acids. Germline CDR1 and CDR2: SGDLS and YYNGEE. V was shortened by 3 bases and J by 0 bases, with 17 bases between the two germline ends. For the CDR3, the DNA is TGTGCCAGCAGCGCCGATTGGGACCCCACTAGCACAGATACGCAGTATTTT. Encoded protein: CASSADWDPTSTDTQYF.

The table lists this clonotype with many counts. The chain carries TRBV7-2 and TRBJ2-3; perhaps TRBD1 as D (5 bases). Germline loops: CDR1 SGHTA, CDR2 FQGNSA. V lost 4 bases and J lost 4, with 6 bases in between. This CDR3 region has 12 residues. This CDR3 reads CASSSGPDTQYF. CDR3 in DNA: TGTGCCAGCAGCTCAGGGCCAGATACGCAGTATTTT.

The chain has TRBV7-2 and TRBJ2-4; weak D call: TRBD2 (5 bases). The length of the CDR3 is 15 residues. CDR1 and CDR2 (germline): SGHTA, FQGNSA. Trimming shortened V by 3 bases and J by 0 bases, and 9 bases separated the two germline ends. In DNA, the CDR3 is TGTGCCAGCAGCTTCGGGGTTCTAGCCAAAAACATTCAGTACTTC. It encodes CASSFGVLAKNIQYF. Filled out from reference TRBV7-2 and TRBJ2-4, the complete variable domain reads GAGVSQSPSNKVTEKGKDVELRCDPISGHTALYWYRQSLGQGLEFLIYFQGNSAPDKSGLPSDRFSAERTGGSVSTLTIQRTQQEDSAVYLCASSFGVLAKNIQYFGAGTRLSVL.

V is TRBV28 and J is TRBJ1-1; no clear D gene. The CDR3 runs 13 residues. Germline V gene sequence: CDR1 MDHEN, CDR2 SYDVKM. V dropped 6 bases and J dropped 11 bases, with 19 bases sitting between them. CDR3: CASSSDPFGWAFF. The CDR3 region has the DNA TGTGCCAGCAGCTCAGACCCCTTTGGATGGGCTTTCTTT.

The rearrangement links TRBV27 to TRBJ1-4; TRBD1 matches at 7 bases. Germline V gene sequence: CDR1 MNHEY, CDR2 SMNVEV (reference sequence). The junction had 7 bases not matched to a gene; V was cut back by 5 bases and J by 7 bases. This CDR3 has 14 amino acids. The CDR3 reads CASSKTGMVEKLFF. The DNA for the CDR3 is TGTGCCAGCAGTAAGACAGGGATGGTTGAAAAACTGTTTTTT.

The chain employs TRBV6-2 or TRBV6-3 and TRBJ2-7, with TRBD1 identical over 8 bases. The CDR3 contains 15 residues. CDR1 is MNHEY, CDR2 SVGEGT, per germline. V was clipped by 6 bases and J by 0 bases; unmatched bases: 7. Here the CDR3 DNA reads TGTGCCAGCAGGCGACAGGGGACCAGCTCCTACGAGCAGTACTTC. Translating it yields CASRRQGTSSYEQYF.

This clonotype was seen a few times. V usage is TRBV5-1 and J usage is TRBJ2-7; tentatively, D is TRBD1 (5 bases). This CDR3 is 13 amino acids long. The germline V gene encodes CDR1 SGHRS and CDR2 YFSETQ. V shed 2 bases and J shed 5 bases, with 11 bases lying between them. CDR3 coding DNA: TGCGCCAGCAGCTTTCGACAGCCTCACGAGCAGTACTTC. It translates to CASSFRQPHEQYF.

This clonotype has only a few counts. The chain employs TRBV7-9 and TRBJ2-3; 7 bases fit TRBD2. Looked up from germline, CDR1 is SEHNR and CDR2 is FQNEAQ (reference sequence). V shed 1 base, J shed 5 bases, and the junction held 6 bases outside the gene matches. This CDR3 comprises 15 residues. CDR3 loop: CASSLVGLGGDTQYF. In DNA form, the CDR3 reads TGTGCCAGCAGCTTAGTCGGACTAGGTGGAGATACGCAGTATTTT.